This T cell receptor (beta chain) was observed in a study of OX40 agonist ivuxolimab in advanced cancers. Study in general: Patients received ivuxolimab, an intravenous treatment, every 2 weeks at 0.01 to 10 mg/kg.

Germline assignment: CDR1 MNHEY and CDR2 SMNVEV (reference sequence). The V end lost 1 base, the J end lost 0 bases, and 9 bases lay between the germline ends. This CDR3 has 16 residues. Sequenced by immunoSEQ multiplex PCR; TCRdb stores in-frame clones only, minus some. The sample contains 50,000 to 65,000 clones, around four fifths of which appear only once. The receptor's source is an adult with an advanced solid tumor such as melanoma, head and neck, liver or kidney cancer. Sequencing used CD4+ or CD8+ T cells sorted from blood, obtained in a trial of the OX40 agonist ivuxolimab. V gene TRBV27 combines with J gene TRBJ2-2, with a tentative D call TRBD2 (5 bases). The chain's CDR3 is CASSLLMRANTGELFF. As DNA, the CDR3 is TGTGCCAGCAGTTTATTGATGAGGGCGAACACCGGGGAGCTGTTTTTT.